The 26 T cell receptor beta chains below all came from one sample that was sequenced in a study of T cell responses to AZD1222 COVID-19 vaccine (dated by TCRdb to 2020 to 2023). The time point label for this specimen denotes: baseline before first vaccination. Taken with the paper, the label for treatment or condition translates to: meningococcal conjugate vaccine given as trial control. Library generation was performed with the immunoSEQ multiplex PCR assay. The table comes from immuneACCESS by way of TCRdb, which keeps in-frame sequences with V and J called. Part of the clones is missing from these tables; in studies checked, under half for an unresolved V gene and the rest for unknown reasons. Recorded for this sample are about 83,000 clones; around 87% of them occurred a single time. Around 5.1% of the sample is in the top ten clones. The starting material was peripheral blood, obtained on day 0 of MenACWY control vaccination. The receptors derive from an adult in good health.

This clone was detected once. The J gene is TRBJ2-7, the V gene TRBV15; a possible D gene is TRBD2 (5 bases). V lost 3 bases, J lost 2 bases, and 14 bases lay in between. Germline-derived CDR1 and CDR2 are LNHNV and YYDKDF (reference sequence). CDR3 length: 15 amino acids. DNA of the CDR3: TGTGCCACCAGCAGGGTCCCAAGCGGCCCCTACGAGCAGTACTTC. It encodes CATSRVPSGPYEQYF.

The rearrangement uses TRBV9 and TRBJ1-4, with D possibly TRBD1 on 5 matching bases. V was cut by 4 bases and J by 7 bases, with 17 bases left in between. The CDR3 length is 15 residues. Looked up from germline, CDR1 is SGDLS and CDR2 is YYNGEE. Here the CDR3 reads CASSPRTGTGEKLFF. DNA for the CDR3: TGTGCCAGCAGCCCCCGGACCGGTACAGGTGAAAAACTGTTTTTT.

J is TRBJ1-1 and V is TRBV6-2 or TRBV6-3; maybe TRBD1 (6 bases). V lost 5 bases and J lost 8, with 9 bases in between. CDR3 length equals 11 residues. Germline V gives CDR1 MNHEY, CDR2 SVGEGT. The CDR3 nucleotides read TGTGCCAGCAGTCATGGACAGGAAGCTTTCTTT. This translates into CASSHGQEAFF.

The rearrangement links TRBV5-1 to TRBJ1-2; D perhaps matches TRBD1 (5 bases). Germline CDR1 and CDR2: SGHRS and YFSETQ. CDR3 length equals 13 residues. The ends were cut back, 4 bases at V and 3 bases at J, with 10 bases in the middle. CDR3 nucleotide sequence: TGCGCCAGCAGCGGGGGGGAATACTATGGCTACACCTTC. Translation: CASSGGEYYGYTF.

The sample holds one count of this clone. V usage is TRBV4-3 and J usage is TRBJ2-2; 11 bases align to TRBD2. Germline assignment: CDR1 LGHNA and CDR2 YSLEER. The CDR3 length is 16 residues. V lost 4 bases, J lost 3 bases, and 4 bases stayed unmatched. The CDR3 bases are TGCGCCAGCAGCCGACGACTAGCGGGATACACCGGGGAGCTGTTTTTT. Translation: CASSRRLAGYTGELFF.

The rearrangement uses TRBV27 and TRBJ1-2; D perhaps matches TRBD1 (5 bases). V lost 3 bases and J lost 8, with 19 bases in between. Germline lookup yields CDR1 MNHEY and CDR2 SMNVEV (reference sequence). CDR3 length equals 15 residues. Here the CDR3 reads CASSFLSLGTGGYTF. The CDR3, as DNA: TGTGCCAGCAGTTTTCTTTCCTTGGGCACAGGCGGCTACACCTTC.

V is TRBV3-1 (or the pseudogene TRBV3-2) and J is TRBJ1-1, with D perhaps TRBD1 (6 bases). This CDR3 spans 11 amino acids. CDR1 is LGHDT and CDR2 is YNNKEL in the germline V gene (reference sequence). Trimming stripped 7 bases from V and 6 bases from J, with 9 bases between. The DNA for the CDR3 is TGTGCCAGCACTGAGGGGGCTGAAGCTTTCTTT. Translation: CASTEGAEAFF.

This clone occurred once. This chain uses TRBV7-2 with TRBJ2-1; TRBD2 is a possible D gene (5 bases). Between the trimmed V and J ends, which lost 7 bases and 7 bases, there was a span of 23 bases. The CDR3 is made up of 16 amino acids. Germline CDR1 reads SGHTA; CDR2 reads FQGNSA. In DNA, the CDR3 is TGTGCCAGCACCCCATCAGCGGTAAACCCTCGTAATGAGCAGTTCTTC. Encoded protein: CASTPSAVNPRNEQFF.

In its sample, this clone was seen a few times. The rearrangement joins TRBV19 to TRBJ1-1; no clear D. The germline CDR1 and CDR2 sequences are LNHDA and SQIVND (reference sequence). The CDR3 runs to 14 residues. The germline V and J ends were trimmed by 3 bases and 0 bases, with 8 bases remaining between them. The CDR3 is CASSIWAVNTEAFF. CDR3 coding DNA: TGTGCCAGTAGTATCTGGGCGGTGAACACTGAAGCTTTCTTT. Variable domain in full (rest from reference TRBV19 and TRBJ1-1): DGGITQSPKYLFRKEGQNVTLSCEQNLNHDAMYWYRQDPGQGLRLIYYSQIVNDFQKGDIAEGYSVSREKKESFPLTVTSAQKNPTAFYLCASSIWAVNTEAFFGQGTRLTVV.

V gene TRBV7-9 combines with J gene TRBJ2-7, with TRBD2 identical over 7 bases. The germline gives CDR1 SEHNR, CDR2 FQNEAQ (reference sequence). V trimming: 5 bases; J trimming: 3 bases; junction bases outside the gene matches: 10. The CDR3 is 15 residues long. Here the CDR3 DNA reads TGTGCCAGCAGCCCCCAGCCAGCGGGGATCTACGAGCAGTACTTC. Its translation is CASSPQPAGIYEQYF. The full variable domain, its missing parts supplied by reference TRBV7-9 and TRBJ2-7, is DTGVSQNPRHKITKRGQNVTFRCDPISEHNRLYWYRQTLGQGPEFLTYFQNEAQLEKSRLLSDRFSAERPKGSFSTLEIQRTEQGDSAMYLCASSPQPAGIYEQYFGPGTRLTVT.

The chain recombines TRBV7-9 with TRBJ2-2; D uncertain. The CDR3 sequence is 17 residues long. Trimming took 4 bases from V and 2 from J, leaving 17 bases between them. Per the germline V gene, CDR1 is SEHNR and CDR2 is FQNEAQ (reference sequence). Here the CDR3 DNA reads TGTGCCAGCAGCTGGACCGGGCCCGTCCATAACACCGGGGAGCTGTTTTTT. Translated, it gives CASSWTGPVHNTGELFF.

This chain links TRBV5-6 with TRBJ2-5; TRBD2 might be the D (5 bases). Germline CDR1 reads SGHDT; CDR2 reads YYEEEE. There are 16 residues in the CDR3. Trimming took 1 base from V and 1 from J, leaving 14 bases between them. CDR3 coding DNA: TGTGCCAGCAGCTTGAGAGGGTCCCCATCCCAAGAGACCCAGTACTTC. Residues: CASSLRGSPSQETQYF.

The chain uses TRBV24-1 and TRBJ2-5; D ambiguous. The CDR3 contains 15 residues. The V gene's germline CDR1 is KGHDR and CDR2 SFDVKD. V lost 6 bases and J 0 bases, leaving 13 bases between the germline ends. The CDR3 DNA reads as TGTGCCACCAGTCCTAAGGACGCCTACCAAGAGACCCAGTACTTC. Translating it yields CATSPKDAYQETQYF.

This clone was detected a few times. The chain recombines TRBV28 with TRBJ2-1; D is unresolved. V was pared by 1 base and J by 5 bases, with 9 bases between. This CDR3 is built from 14 residues. The germline V gene has CDR1 MDHEN and CDR2 SYDVKM. The CDR3 reads CASSLYGRNNEQFF. Here the CDR3 DNA reads TGTGCCAGCAGTTTATACGGACGGAACAATGAGCAGTTCTTC.

The chain couples TRBV10-3 to TRBJ1-6, with a possible D match to TRBD1 (5 bases). V lost 6 bases to trimming and J lost 4 bases, with 10 bases between them. Germline-derived CDR1 and CDR2 are ENHRY and SYGVKD. The CDR3 spans 14 residues. CDR3 sequence reads: CAISMTDYNSPLHF. The CDR3 DNA sequence: TGTGCCATCAGCATGACAGATTATAATTCACCCCTCCACTTT.

This clone showed up just once. The chain is built from TRBV29-1 and TRBJ2-2, with 10 bases lining up with TRBD1. This CDR3 has 14 residues. After removal of 5 bases from V and 7 bases from J, the junction contained 7 bases not matched to a gene. The germline V gene encodes CDR1 SQVTM and CDR2 ANQGSEA. The CDR3 spells CSVKGTGAGGELFF. CDR3 DNA: TGCAGCGTTAAAGGGACAGGGGCCGGCGGGGAGCTGTTTTTT.

The chain combines TRBV7-8 with TRBJ2-1, with no clear D. From germline, CDR1 is SGHVS and CDR2 FQNEAQ. CDR3 size: 14 residues. Trimming pared 3 bases from V and 6 bases from J, leaving 12 bases between. CDR3 sequence reads: CASSFSQNLNEQFF. In DNA form, the CDR3 reads TGTGCCAGCAGCTTCTCGCAGAATCTCAATGAGCAGTTCTTC.

This chain connects TRBV5-1 to TRBJ2-7, with D perhaps TRBD1 (5 bases). Germline V gene data show CDR1 as SGHRS and CDR2 as YFSETQ. This CDR3 comprises 16 residues. Deletions cut 0 bases from V and 3 bases from J, with 16 bases between. As DNA, the CDR3 is TGCGCCAGCAGCTTGGGGATGACAGTTATTAGCTACGAGCAGTACTTC. Amino acid sequence: CASSLGMTVISYEQYF.

V and J are TRBV19 and TRBJ1-6; TRBD1 agrees at 10 bases. This CDR3 is built from 16 residues. The trim removed 6 bases at V and 8 bases at J, leaving 10 bases unmatched. The germline V gene encodes CDR1 LNHDA and CDR2 SQIVND (reference sequence). CDR3 sequence reads: CASRKLRDRGYSPLHF. The CDR3 coding sequence is TGTGCCAGTAGGAAACTAAGGGACAGGGGATATTCACCCCTCCACTTT.

This chain connects TRBV2 to TRBJ1-2; possible D gene TRBD1, 5 bases. Germline CDR1 reads SNHLY; CDR2 reads FYNNEI. CDR3 length: 12 amino acids. V lost 7 bases, J lost 4 bases, and 10 bases lay in between. The CDR3 bases are TGTGCCAGCAAGGAAACAGGCTATGGCTACACCTTC. Amino acids: CASKETGYGYTF.

This clone turned up a few times. V is TRBV2 and J is TRBJ1-5; no clear D. The V end lost 6 bases, the J end lost 0 bases, and 9 bases lay between the germline ends. The CDR3 is 14 residues long. Germline V gene lookup returns CDR1 SNHLY and CDR2 FYNNEI. The CDR3 protein is CASRGPSSNQPQHF. The CDR3 DNA follows: TGTGCCAGCAGGGGCCCCAGTAGCAATCAGCCCCAGCATTTT.

CDR3 sequence: CASSLWTGNNHEQYF. The CDR3 coding sequence is TGTGCCAGCAGCTTATGGACAGGGAATAACCACGAGCAGTACTTC. The V call is TRBV7-2, the J call TRBJ2-7, with TRBD1 matching 8 bases. In germline, CDR1 is SGHTA, CDR2 FQGNSA. The trim removed 2 bases at V and 5 bases at J, leaving 8 bases unmatched. CDR3 length: 15 residues.

The chain combines TRBV7-9 with TRBJ2-5; D is undetermined. The germline V and J ends were trimmed by 6 bases and 2 bases, with 19 bases remaining between them. This CDR3 has 16 residues. Germline assignment: CDR1 SEHNR and CDR2 FQNEAQ (reference sequence). CDR3 bases: TGTGCCAGCAGTCCCCCGTTTGGGCAGAAACAAGAGACCCAGTACTTC. Translation: CASSPPFGQKQETQYF. The full variable domain, in which reference TRBV7-9 and TRBJ2-5 provide the parts outside the CDR3, is DTGVSQNPRHKITKRGQNVTFRCDPISEHNRLYWYRQTLGQGPEFLTYFQNEAQLEKSRLLSDRFSAERPKGSFSTLEIQRTEQGDSAMYLCASSPPFGQKQETQYFGPGTRLLVL.

The J gene is TRBJ2-7, the V gene TRBV7-9; D unclear. The CDR3 is 14 residues long. V gave up 2 bases and J gave up 0 bases, with 8 bases separating them. Germline values: CDR1 SEHNR, CDR2 FQNEAQ (reference sequence). In nucleotides, the CDR3 is TGTGCCAGCAGCTTAACCCCAGGCTCCTACGAGCAGTACTTC. It specifies CASSLTPGSYEQYF.

The rearrangement uses TRBV25-1 and TRBJ2-5; possible D gene TRBD2, 5 bases. V lost 2 bases to trimming and J lost 1 base, with 11 bases between them. CDR1 is MGHDK, CDR2 SYGVNS, per germline. The CDR3 contains 15 residues. For the CDR3, the DNA is TGTGCCAGCAGTGAAAATATCGGGATCCAAGAGACCCAGTACTTC. Its protein product is CASSENIGIQETQYF.

The chain recombines TRBV18 with TRBJ1-3; D not resolved. The CDR3 is 15 residues long. V lost 2 bases and J lost 1, with 9 bases in between. CDR1 is KGHSH and CDR2 is LQKENI in the germline V gene. The CDR3, as DNA: TGTGCCAGCTCACCATACCGCCAGTCTGGAAACACCATATATTTT. This gives the protein CASSPYRQSGNTIYF. Supplemented by reference TRBV18 and TRBJ1-3, the full variable domain reads NAGVMQNPRHLVRRRGQEARLRCSPMKGHSHVYWYRQLPEEGLKFMVYLQKENIIDESGMPKERFSAEFPKEGPSILRIQQVVRGDSAAYFCASSPYRQSGNTIYFGEGSWLTVV.